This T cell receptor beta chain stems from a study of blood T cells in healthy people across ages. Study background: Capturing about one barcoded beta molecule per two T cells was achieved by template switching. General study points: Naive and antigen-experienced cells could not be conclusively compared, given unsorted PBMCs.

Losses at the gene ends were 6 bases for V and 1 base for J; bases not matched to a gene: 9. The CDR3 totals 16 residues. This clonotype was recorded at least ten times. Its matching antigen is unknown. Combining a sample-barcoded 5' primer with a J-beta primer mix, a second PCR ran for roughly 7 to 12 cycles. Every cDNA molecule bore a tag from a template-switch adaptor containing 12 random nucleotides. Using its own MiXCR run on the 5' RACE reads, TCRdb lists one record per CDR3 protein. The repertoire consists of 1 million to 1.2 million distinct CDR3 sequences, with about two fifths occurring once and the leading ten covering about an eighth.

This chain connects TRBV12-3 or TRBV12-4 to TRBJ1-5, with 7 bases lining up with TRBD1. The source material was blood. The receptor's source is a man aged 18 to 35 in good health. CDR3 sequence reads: CASSQTGFVSNQPQHF. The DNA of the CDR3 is TGTGCCAGCAGCCAGACAGGGTTCGTCAGCAATCAGCCCCAGCATTTT.